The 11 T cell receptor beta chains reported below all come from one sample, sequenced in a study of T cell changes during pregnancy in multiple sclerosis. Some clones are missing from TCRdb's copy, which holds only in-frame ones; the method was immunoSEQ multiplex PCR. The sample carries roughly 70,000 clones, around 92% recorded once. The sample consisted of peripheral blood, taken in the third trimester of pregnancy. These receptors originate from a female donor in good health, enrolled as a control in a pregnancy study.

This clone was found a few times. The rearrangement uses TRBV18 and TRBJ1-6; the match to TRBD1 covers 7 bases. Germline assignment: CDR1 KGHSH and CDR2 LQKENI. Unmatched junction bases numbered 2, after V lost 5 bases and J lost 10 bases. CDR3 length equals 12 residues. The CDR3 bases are TGTGCCAGCTCAGACAGGGACTCACCCCTCCACTTT. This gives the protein CASSDRDSPLHF.

The CDR3 bases are TGTGCCAGCAGCTTAGGTACAGCAGACTATGGCTACACCTTC. It specifies CASSLGTADYGYTF. The chain couples TRBV7-9 to TRBJ1-2; no clear D gene. V was pared by 1 base and J by 3 bases, with 9 bases between. From germline, CDR1 is SEHNR and CDR2 FQNEAQ (reference sequence). The CDR3 is 14 amino acids.

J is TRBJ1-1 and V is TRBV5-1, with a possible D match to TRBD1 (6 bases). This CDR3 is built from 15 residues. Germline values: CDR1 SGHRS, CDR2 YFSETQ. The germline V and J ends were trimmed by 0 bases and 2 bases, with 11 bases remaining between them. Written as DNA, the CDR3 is TGCGCCAGCAGCTTGGACAGGGTAGGAAACACTGAAGCTTTCTTT. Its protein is CASSLDRVGNTEAFF.

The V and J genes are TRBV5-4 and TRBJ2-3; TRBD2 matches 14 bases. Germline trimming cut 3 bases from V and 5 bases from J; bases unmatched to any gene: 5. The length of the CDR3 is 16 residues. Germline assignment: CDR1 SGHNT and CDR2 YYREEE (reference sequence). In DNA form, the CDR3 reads TGTGCCAGCAGCTCGGGACTAGCGGGAGTCGGAGATACGCAGTATTTT. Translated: CASSSGLAGVGDTQYF.

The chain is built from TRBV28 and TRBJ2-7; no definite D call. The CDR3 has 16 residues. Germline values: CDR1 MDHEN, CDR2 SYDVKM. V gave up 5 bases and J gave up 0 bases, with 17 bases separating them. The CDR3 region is CASSPMGSIHSYEQYF. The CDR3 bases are TGTGCCAGCAGTCCGATGGGTAGCATACACTCCTACGAGCAGTACTTC. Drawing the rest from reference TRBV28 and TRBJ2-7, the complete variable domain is DVKVTQSSRYLVKRTGEKVFLECVQDMDHENMFWYRQDPGLGLRLIYFSYDVKMKEKGDIPEGYSVSREKKERFSLILESASTNQTSMYLCASSPMGSIHSYEQYFGPGTRLTVT.

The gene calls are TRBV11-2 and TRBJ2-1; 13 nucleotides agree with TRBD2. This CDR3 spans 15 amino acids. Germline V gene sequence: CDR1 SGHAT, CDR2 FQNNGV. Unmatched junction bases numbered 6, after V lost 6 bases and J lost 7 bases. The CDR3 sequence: CASRLLAGGLNEQFF. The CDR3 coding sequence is TGTGCCAGCAGACTACTAGCGGGAGGGCTTAATGAGCAGTTCTTC.

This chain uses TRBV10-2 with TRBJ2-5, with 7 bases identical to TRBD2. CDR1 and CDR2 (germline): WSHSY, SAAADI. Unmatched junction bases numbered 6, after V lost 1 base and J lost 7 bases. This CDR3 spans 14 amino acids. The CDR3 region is CASSEWGRGRTQYF. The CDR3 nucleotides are TGCGCCAGCAGTGAGTGGGGGAGGGGACGGACCCAGTACTTC.

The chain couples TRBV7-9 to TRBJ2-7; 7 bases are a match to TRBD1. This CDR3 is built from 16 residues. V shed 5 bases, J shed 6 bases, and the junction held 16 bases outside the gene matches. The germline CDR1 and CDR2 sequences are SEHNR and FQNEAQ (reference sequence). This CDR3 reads CASSPRQGEGAGEQYF. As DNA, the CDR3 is TGTGCCAGCAGCCCAAGACAGGGAGAAGGGGCTGGCGAGCAGTACTTC.

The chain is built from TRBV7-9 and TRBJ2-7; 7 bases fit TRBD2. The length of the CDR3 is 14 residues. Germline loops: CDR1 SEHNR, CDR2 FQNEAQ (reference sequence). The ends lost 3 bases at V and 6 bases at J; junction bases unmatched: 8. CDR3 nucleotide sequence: TGTGCCAGCAGCTTGACGTCGCGGGAGCGCGAGCAGTACTTC. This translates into CASSLTSREREQYF.

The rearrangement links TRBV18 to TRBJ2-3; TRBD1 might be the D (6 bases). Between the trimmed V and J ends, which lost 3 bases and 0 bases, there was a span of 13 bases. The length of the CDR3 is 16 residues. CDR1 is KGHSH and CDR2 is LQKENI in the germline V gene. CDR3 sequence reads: CASSPTGPFSTDTQYF. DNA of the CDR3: TGTGCCAGCTCACCTACAGGGCCATTTAGCACAGATACGCAGTATTTT. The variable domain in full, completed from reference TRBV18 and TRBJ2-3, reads NAGVMQNPRHLVRRRGQEARLRCSPMKGHSHVYWYRQLPEEGLKFMVYLQKENIIDESGMPKERFSAEFPKEGPSILRIQQVVRGDSAAYFCASSPTGPFSTDTQYFGPGTRLTVL.

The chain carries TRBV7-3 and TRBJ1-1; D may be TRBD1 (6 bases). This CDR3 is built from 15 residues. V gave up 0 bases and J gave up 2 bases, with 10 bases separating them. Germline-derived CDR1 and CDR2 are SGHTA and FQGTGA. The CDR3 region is CASSLTGRGNTEAFF. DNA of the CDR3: TGTGCCAGCAGCTTAACGGGCAGGGGAAACACTGAAGCTTTCTTT. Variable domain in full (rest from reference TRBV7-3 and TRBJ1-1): GAGVSQTPSNKVTEKGKYVELRCDPISGHTALYWYRQSLGQGPEFLIYFQGTGAADDSGLPNDRFFAVRPEGSVSTLKIQRTERGDSAVYLCASSLTGRGNTEAFFGQGTRLTVV.